The 30 T cell receptor beta chains listed next were all sequenced from one sample in a study of blood T cell repertoires in COVID-19. Profiled with immunoSEQ multiplex PCR; TCRdb holds only in-frame clones, not every one. The data hold about 220,000 clones, with approximately 90% observed a single time. The sequenced sample consisted of peripheral blood. These TCRs come from a man aged 40-49 years with acute or convalescent COVID-19.

The chain uses TRBV7-2 and TRBJ2-1; 12 bases are a match to TRBD2. J lost 9 bases, V lost 3 bases, and 6 bases had no gene match. CDR3 length: 15 amino acids. Germline V gene lookup returns CDR1 SGHTA and CDR2 FQGNSA. CDR3 in amino acids: CASSFPLAGGGEQFF. CDR3 DNA: TGTGCCAGCAGCTTCCCACTAGCGGGAGGTGGTGAGCAGTTCTTC.

The chain links TRBV7-8 to TRBJ1-6; D is perhaps TRBD1 (5 bases). The germline CDR1 and CDR2 sequences are SGHVS and FQNEAQ. This CDR3 has 15 residues. The V end lost 7 bases, the J end lost 3 bases, and 13 bases lay between the germline ends. CDR3 sequence: CASNSPGLYNSPLHF. CDR3 in DNA: TGTGCCAGCAACTCCCCGGGACTCTATAATTCACCCCTCCACTTT.

This clone was seen a few times. This sequence joins TRBV5-1 and TRBJ1-1; no reliable D call. The germline gives CDR1 SGHRS, CDR2 YFSETQ. The ends were cut back, 3 bases at V and 8 bases at J, with 14 bases in the middle. This CDR3 is built from 13 residues. In DNA form, the CDR3 reads TGCGCCAGCAGCTCTCCGGGGAAAAGAGAAGCTTTCTTT. This gives the protein CASSSPGKREAFF.

This clone appeared a few times. The J gene is TRBJ2-2, the V gene TRBV7-2; D is uncertain. Germline V CDR1 and CDR2: SGHTA, FQGNSA. The CDR3 has 15 residues. Trimming took off 1 base at V and 4 bases at J, with 10 bases between the two ends. DNA for the CDR3: TGTGCCAGCAGCTTAGAATTGCGCGGCACCGGGGAGCTGTTTTTT. Its translation is CASSLELRGTGELFF.

This sequence joins TRBV5-5 and TRBJ1-4; D unresolved. There are 17 residues in the CDR3. CDR1 is SGHKS, CDR2 YYEKEE, per germline (reference sequence). V lost 4 bases and J lost 0, with 16 bases in between. The CDR3 reads CASSPAAGHATNEKLFF. In DNA form, the CDR3 reads TGTGCCAGCAGCCCGGCGGCGGGCCATGCAACTAATGAAAAACTGTTTTTT.

V usage is TRBV3-1 (or the pseudogene TRBV3-2) and J usage is TRBJ2-3, with TRBD2 as a possible D gene (6 bases). V lost 3 bases to trimming and J lost 5 bases, with 24 bases between them. CDR3 length: 18 residues. Per germline, CDR1 LGHDT and CDR2 YNNKEL (reference sequence). CDR3 sequence: CASSHPTETGTPGDTQYF. CDR3 bases: TGTGCCAGCAGCCACCCCACAGAGACCGGGACTCCTGGAGATACGCAGTATTTT.

The V call is TRBV5-5, the J call TRBJ1-3, with 9 bases aligning to TRBD1. Germline CDR1 SGHKS, CDR2 YYEKEE (reference sequence). J lost 4 bases, V lost 4 bases, and 15 bases had no gene match. This CDR3 is 18 amino acids long. The CDR3 protein is CASSPRDRVLHGGNTIYF. The CDR3 DNA reads as TGTGCCAGCAGCCCCCGGGACAGGGTGCTTCACGGAGGAAACACCATATATTTT.

This chain links TRBV5-5 with TRBJ1-6; tentative D call: TRBD1 (5 bases). Per germline, CDR1 SGHKS and CDR2 YYEKEE (reference sequence). The CDR3 loop spans 14 amino acids. Trimming pared 5 bases from V and 3 bases from J, leaving 9 bases between. The CDR3 here is CASRWGSYNSPLHF. As DNA, the CDR3 is TGTGCCAGCAGATGGGGCAGCTATAATTCACCCCTCCACTTT.

The J gene is TRBJ2-1, the V gene TRBV27; D is undetermined. The length of the CDR3 is 9 residues. Germline CDR1 reads MNHEY; CDR2 reads SMNVEV (reference sequence). V was clipped by 6 bases and J by 11 bases, with 5 bases between them. CDR3 bases: TGTGCCAGCAGATCTAAGCAGTTCTTC. Its translation is CASRSKQFF.

This clone was observed a single time. V usage is TRBV18 and J usage is TRBJ2-3, with TRBD2 identical over 9 bases. The germline V gene has CDR1 KGHSH and CDR2 LQKENI. The CDR3 sequence is 16 residues long. Trimming cost V 3 bases and J 2 bases; bases outside gene matches: 6. The CDR3 is CASSPRSGGHTDTQYF. The CDR3, as DNA: TGTGCCAGCTCACCCCGTAGCGGGGGCCACACAGATACGCAGTATTTT.

This rearrangement joins TRBV12-3 or TRBV12-4 to TRBJ1-2; possibly TRBD1 for D (5 bases). V dropped 8 bases and J dropped 4 bases, with 14 bases sitting between them. This CDR3 contains 13 residues. CDR3 nucleotides: TGTGCCAGCCGAGTGCAGGGTGTCTATGGCTACACCTTC. Translated: CASRVQGVYGYTF.

The gene calls are TRBV9 and TRBJ1-2, with D unresolved. This CDR3 has 14 amino acids. The germline V gene encodes CDR1 SGDLS and CDR2 YYNGEE. V gave up 4 bases and J gave up 4 bases, with 14 bases separating them. This chain's CDR3 is CASSTWNSPYGYTF. The CDR3 DNA sequence: TGTGCCAGCAGCACATGGAACAGCCCCTATGGCTACACCTTC.

The rearrangement links TRBV11-2 to TRBJ2-1; TRBD2 might be the D (5 bases). Germline V gives CDR1 SGHAT, CDR2 FQNNGV. There are 12 residues in the CDR3. V lost 0 bases and J lost 15, with 12 bases in between. The CDR3 DNA reads as TGTGCCAGCAGCTTAGAACTCTCCGAGGGGTTCTTC. Translating it yields CASSLELSEGFF.

V gene TRBV9 combines with J gene TRBJ2-5; 12 positions match TRBD2. With 3 bases clipped from V and 2 bases from J, the junction kept 8 bases outside the gene matches. Germline V CDR1 and CDR2: SGDLS, YYNGEE. This CDR3 has 17 residues. CDR3 in amino acids: CASSDYLAGGPQETQYF. The CDR3 bases are TGTGCCAGCAGCGACTATCTAGCGGGAGGGCCTCAAGAGACCCAGTACTTC. The full variable domain, in which reference TRBV9 and TRBJ2-5 provide the parts outside the CDR3, is DSGVTQTPKHLITATGQRVTLRCSPRSGDLSVYWYQQSLDQGLQFLIQYYNGEERAKGNILERFSAQQFPDLHSELNLSSLELGDSALYFCASSDYLAGGPQETQYFGPGTRLLVL.

The chain uses TRBV27 and TRBJ2-1; TRBD2 is a possible D gene (5 bases). This CDR3 spans 14 amino acids. V was shortened by 3 bases and J by 4 bases, with 10 bases between the two germline ends. CDR1 is MNHEY, CDR2 SMNVEV, per germline (reference sequence). The CDR3 sequence is CASSFQRSYNEQFF. DNA of the CDR3: TGTGCCAGCAGTTTCCAGCGGAGTTACAATGAGCAGTTCTTC.

The chain joins TRBV11-2 to TRBJ2-7, with D uncertain. This CDR3 has 13 amino acids. Trimming stripped 5 bases from V and 2 bases from J, with 10 bases between. Germline CDR1 SGHAT, CDR2 FQNNGV. CDR3 coding DNA: TGTGCCAGCAGCACCGGGTGGGCCTACGAGCAGTACTTC. As protein: CASSTGWAYEQYF.

The genes are TRBV6-5 and TRBJ2-7, with D possibly matching TRBD2 (5 bases). Between the trimmed V and J ends, which lost 0 bases and 9 bases, there was a span of 12 bases. Germline CDR1 reads MNHEY; CDR2 reads SVGAGI. The CDR3 runs 13 residues. CDR3 in amino acids: CASSYSSGERQYF. The DNA of the CDR3 is TGTGCCAGCAGTTACTCGAGCGGCGAAAGGCAGTACTTC.

In the case of this clone: The same CDR3 is also encoded by other DNA sequences in this sample. J is TRBJ1-5 and V is TRBV15, with 7 bases fitting TRBD1. The CDR3 runs 15 residues. V shed 0 bases, J shed 4 bases, and the junction held 3 bases outside the gene matches. Germline CDR1 LNHNV, CDR2 YYDKDF (reference sequence). In DNA, the CDR3 is TGTGCCACCAGCAGAGACAGGGGGTTGAATCAGCCCCAGCATTTT. Its translation is CATSRDRGLNQPQHF.

CDR3 region: CSASYLRRTYSYEQYF. Here the CDR3 DNA reads TGCAGTGCTAGTTACTTACGGCGGACTTACTCCTACGAGCAGTACTTC. This rearrangement joins TRBV20-1 to TRBJ2-7; perhaps TRBD2 as D (5 bases). The CDR3 runs 16 residues. Per the germline V gene, CDR1 is DFQATT and CDR2 is SNEGSKA (reference sequence). V gave up 3 bases and J gave up 0 bases, with 18 bases separating them.

The chain uses TRBV28 and TRBJ1-5; 10 nucleotides line up with TRBD1. The CDR3 is 15 residues long. Losses at the gene ends were 5 bases for V and 7 bases for J; bases not matched to a gene: 8. Germline V lookup: CDR1 MDHEN, CDR2 SYDVKM. Here the CDR3 DNA reads TGTGCCAGCAGTACGGGACAGGGGCGACGGCAGCCCCAGCATTTT. It specifies CASSTGQGRRQPQHF.

V is TRBV4-1 and J is TRBJ1-5; perhaps TRBD1 as D (5 bases). This CDR3 has 14 residues. Germline values: CDR1 MGHRA, CDR2 YSYEKL. V was pared by 4 bases and J by 4 bases, with 11 bases between. This chain's CDR3 is CASSPNAGNQPQHF. The CDR3 region has the DNA TGCGCCAGCAGCCCCAACGCAGGGAATCAGCCCCAGCATTTT.

V gene TRBV7-9 combines with J gene TRBJ1-1; 7 bases align to TRBD1. The CDR3 length is 16 residues. The germline gives CDR1 SEHNR, CDR2 FQNEAQ (reference sequence). V trimming: 5 bases; J trimming: 0 bases; junction bases outside the gene matches: 9. CDR3 coding DNA: TGTGCCAGCAGCCAGGGACAGAACTTCATGAACACTGAAGCTTTCTTT. It specifies CASSQGQNFMNTEAFF.

The V call is TRBV7-2, the J call TRBJ2-7; tentative D call: TRBD2 (6 bases). V was shortened by 4 bases and J by 6 bases, with 13 bases between the two germline ends. The length of the CDR3 is 13 residues. In germline, CDR1 is SGHTA, CDR2 FQGNSA. The DNA for the CDR3 is TGTGCCAGCAGCTCTGGGAGCGGGTCCGAGCAGTACTTC. Translation gives CASSSGSGSEQYF.

The V gene is TRBV11-3, the J gene TRBJ2-7; TRBD1 agrees at 11 bases. The germline gives CDR1 SGHNT, CDR2 YENEEA. This CDR3 spans 14 amino acids. The J segment lost 7 bases and the V segment lost 5 bases, leaving 7 bases of the junction unmatched. As DNA, the CDR3 is TGTGCCAGCAGCCCGGGACAGGGGGAAGTAGAGCAGTACTTC. This encodes CASSPGQGEVEQYF.

This chain links TRBV7-2 with TRBJ2-1; D is uncertain. Between the trimmed V and J ends, which lost 3 bases and 1 base, there was a span of 7 bases. CDR3 length: 14 residues. The germline V gene has CDR1 SGHTA and CDR2 FQGNSA. The CDR3: CASSLLRSYNEQFF. The CDR3 region has the DNA TGTGCCAGCAGCTTGCTTCGGTCCTACAATGAGCAGTTCTTC.

The chain links TRBV7-2 to TRBJ1-5, with 8 nucleotides matching TRBD1. V gave up 5 bases and J gave up 2 bases; unmatched junction bases: 5. In germline, CDR1 is SGHTA, CDR2 FQGNSA. The CDR3 is 15 amino acids. CDR3 DNA: TGTGCCAGCAGCCAGGGACAGGAGGGCAATCAGCCCCAGCATTTT. It encodes CASSQGQEGNQPQHF.

The chain is built from TRBV2 and TRBJ1-1, with TRBD1 as a possible D gene (6 bases). CDR3 length equals 14 residues. V was shortened by 6 bases and J by 3 bases, with 14 bases between the two germline ends. Per germline, CDR1 SNHLY and CDR2 FYNNEI. The CDR3 region is CASSFDRTYTEAFF. The CDR3 DNA reads as TGTGCCAGCAGCTTCGACAGGACATACACTGAAGCTTTCTTT. The full variable domain, with the rest looked up from reference TRBV2 and TRBJ1-1, is EPEVTQTPSHQVTQMGQEVILRCVPISNHLYFYWYRQILGQKVEFLVSFYNNEISEKSEIFDDQFSVERPDGSNFTLKIRSTKLEDSAMYFCASSFDRTYTEAFFGQGTRLTVV.

V is TRBV19 and J is TRBJ1-5; D is undetermined. The CDR3 length is 15 residues. CDR1 and CDR2 from the germline V gene are LNHDA and SQIVND (reference sequence). Trimming shortened V by 7 bases and J by 7 bases, and 20 bases separated the two germline ends. CDR3 coding DNA: TGTGCCAGTACCCGCAGCGGAGCTGAGAACCAGCCCCAGCATTTT. It yields the protein CASTRSGAENQPQHF.

The J gene is TRBJ1-4, the V gene TRBV7-2; 8 bases map to TRBD1. The germline V gene encodes CDR1 SGHTA and CDR2 FQGNSA. The CDR3 runs to 14 residues. Trimming took 5 bases from V and 7 from J; bases not matched to a gene: 6. Here the CDR3 DNA reads TGTGCCAGCAGCGTCGACAGGGGTGTTGAAAAACTGTTTTTT. It yields the protein CASSVDRGVEKLFF.

The chain links TRBV21-1 to TRBJ2-1; the table names TRBD1, a call not compared with the DNA. TRBV21-1 is shown as a pseudogene. This CDR3 has 14 amino acids. This CDR3 reads CANGDRCSYNEQFF. CDR3 DNA sequence: TGTGCCAACGGGGACAGATGCTCCTACAATGAGCAGTTCTTC.